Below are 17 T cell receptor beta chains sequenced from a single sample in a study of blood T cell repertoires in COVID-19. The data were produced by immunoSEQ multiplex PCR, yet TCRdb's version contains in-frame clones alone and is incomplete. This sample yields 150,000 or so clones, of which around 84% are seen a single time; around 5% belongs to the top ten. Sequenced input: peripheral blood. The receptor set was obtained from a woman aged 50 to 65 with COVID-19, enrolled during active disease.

The CDR3 region has the DNA TGTGCCAGCAGTGAGAGGACTGGACCCTACAATGAGCAGTTCTTC. Translation: CASSERTGPYNEQFF. The chain links TRBV2 to TRBJ2-1; the D gene is possibly TRBD2 (5 bases). This CDR3 is built from 15 residues. The germline V and J ends were trimmed by 3 bases and 2 bases, with 11 bases remaining between them. Germline lookup yields CDR1 SNHLY and CDR2 FYNNEI. The whole variable domain, remainder taken from reference TRBV2 and TRBJ2-1, is EPEVTQTPSHQVTQMGQEVILRCVPISNHLYFYWYRQILGQKVEFLVSFYNNEISEKSEIFDDQFSVERPDGSNFTLKIRSTKLEDSAMYFCASSERTGPYNEQFFGPGTRLTVL.

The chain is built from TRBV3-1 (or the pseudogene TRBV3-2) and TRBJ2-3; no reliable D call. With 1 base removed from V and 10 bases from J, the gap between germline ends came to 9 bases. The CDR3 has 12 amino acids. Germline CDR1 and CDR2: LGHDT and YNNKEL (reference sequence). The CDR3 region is CASSQVITAQYF. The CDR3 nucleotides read TGTGCCAGCAGCCAAGTAATTACTGCGCAGTATTTT.

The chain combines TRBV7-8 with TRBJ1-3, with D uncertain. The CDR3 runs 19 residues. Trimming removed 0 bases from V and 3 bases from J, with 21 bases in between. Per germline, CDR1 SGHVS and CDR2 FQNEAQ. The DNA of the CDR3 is TGTGCCAGCAGCTTAGCGTTCTTGGCGGAGGGAATAGGTGGAAACACCATATATTTT. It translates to CASSLAFLAEGIGGNTIYF. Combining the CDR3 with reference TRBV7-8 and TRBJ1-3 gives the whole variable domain GAGVSQSPRYKVAKRGQDVALRCDPISGHVSLFWYQQALGQGPEFLTYFQNEAQLDKSGLPSDRFFAERPEGSVSTLKIQRTQQEDSAVYLCASSLAFLAEGIGGNTIYFGEGSWLTVV.

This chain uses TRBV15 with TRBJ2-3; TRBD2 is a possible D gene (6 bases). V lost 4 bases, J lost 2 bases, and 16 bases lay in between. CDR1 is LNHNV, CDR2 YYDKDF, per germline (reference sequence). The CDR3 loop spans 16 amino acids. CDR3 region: CATSTRESGHTDTQYF. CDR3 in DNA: TGTGCCACCAGCACCAGGGAGAGCGGGCACACAGATACGCAGTATTTT.

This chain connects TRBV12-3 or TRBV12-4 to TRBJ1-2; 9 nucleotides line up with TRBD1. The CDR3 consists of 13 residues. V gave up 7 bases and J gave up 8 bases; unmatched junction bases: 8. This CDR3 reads CASTPGQGEGYTF. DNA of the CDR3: TGTGCCAGCACACCGGGACAGGGAGAAGGCTACACCTTC.

In DNA, the CDR3 is TGTGCCAGCAGCTTAGGGCAGGGTGGCGAGCAGTACTTC. Translated, it gives CASSLGQGGEQYF. The rearrangement joins TRBV7-9 to TRBJ2-7; a possible D gene is TRBD1 (5 bases). The CDR3 runs 13 residues. Trimming left V 1 base short and J 6 bases short, with 10 bases between. CDR1 is SEHNR and CDR2 is FQNEAQ in the germline V gene (reference sequence). Full variable domain (rest looked up from reference TRBV7-9 and TRBJ2-7): DTGVSQNPRHKITKRGQNVTFRCDPISEHNRLYWYRQTLGQGPEFLTYFQNEAQLEKSRLLSDRFSAERPKGSFSTLEIQRTEQGDSAMYLCASSLGQGGEQYFGPGTRLTVT.

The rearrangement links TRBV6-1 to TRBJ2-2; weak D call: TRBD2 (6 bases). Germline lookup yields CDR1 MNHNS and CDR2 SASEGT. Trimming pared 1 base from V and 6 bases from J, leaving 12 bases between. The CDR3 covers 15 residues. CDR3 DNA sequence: TGTGCCAGCAGTGAAGTCGGGGGAAGGGCCGGGGAGCTGTTTTTT. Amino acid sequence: CASSEVGGRAGELFF.

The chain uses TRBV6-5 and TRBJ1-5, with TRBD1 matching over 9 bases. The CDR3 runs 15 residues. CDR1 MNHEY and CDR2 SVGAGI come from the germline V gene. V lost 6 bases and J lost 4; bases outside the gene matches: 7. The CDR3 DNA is TGTGCCAGCAGAAGGGACAGGGACGAGAATCAGCCCCAGCATTTT. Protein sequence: CASRRDRDENQPQHF.

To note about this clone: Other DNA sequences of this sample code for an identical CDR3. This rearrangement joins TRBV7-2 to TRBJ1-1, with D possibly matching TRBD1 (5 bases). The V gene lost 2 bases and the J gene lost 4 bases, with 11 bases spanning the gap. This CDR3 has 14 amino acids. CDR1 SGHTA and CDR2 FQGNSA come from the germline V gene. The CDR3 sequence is CASSLRQGGTEAFF. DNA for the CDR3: TGTGCCAGCAGCTTACGGCAGGGAGGCACTGAAGCTTTCTTT.

The CDR3 reads CSASPTGAGSPLHF. For the CDR3, the DNA is TGCAGTGCTAGTCCGACAGGGGCAGGGTCACCCCTCCACTTT. The chain is built from TRBV20-1 and TRBJ1-6, with 8 bases identical to TRBD1. Germline trimming cut 3 bases from V and 10 bases from J; bases unmatched to any gene: 8. This CDR3 is 14 amino acids long. CDR1 and CDR2 from the germline V gene are DFQATT and SNEGSKA (reference sequence).

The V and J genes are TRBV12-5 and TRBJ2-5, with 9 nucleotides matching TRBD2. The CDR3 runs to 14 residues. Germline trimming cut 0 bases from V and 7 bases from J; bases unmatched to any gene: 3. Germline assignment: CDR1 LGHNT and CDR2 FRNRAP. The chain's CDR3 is CASGLVAGGATQYF. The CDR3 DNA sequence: TGTGCTAGTGGTTTGGTAGCGGGGGGCGCGACCCAGTACTTC.

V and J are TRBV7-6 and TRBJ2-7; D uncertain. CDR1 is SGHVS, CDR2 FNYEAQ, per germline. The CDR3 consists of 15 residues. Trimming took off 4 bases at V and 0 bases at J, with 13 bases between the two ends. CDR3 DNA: TGTGCCAGCAGCTCTAGACCCAACTTCTCCTACGAGCAGTACTTC. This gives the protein CASSSRPNFSYEQYF. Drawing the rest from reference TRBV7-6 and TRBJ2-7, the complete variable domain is GAGVSQSPRYKVTKRGQDVALRCDPISGHVSLYWYRQALGQGPEFLTYFNYEAQQDKSGLPNDRFSAERPEGSISTLTIQRTEQRDSAMYRCASSSRPNFSYEQYFGPGTRLTVT.

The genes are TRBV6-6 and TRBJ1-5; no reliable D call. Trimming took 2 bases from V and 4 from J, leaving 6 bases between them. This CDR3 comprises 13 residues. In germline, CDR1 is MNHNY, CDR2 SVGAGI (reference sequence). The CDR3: CASSYQVNQPQHF. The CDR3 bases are TGTGCCAGCAGTTACCAGGTTAATCAGCCCCAGCATTTT.

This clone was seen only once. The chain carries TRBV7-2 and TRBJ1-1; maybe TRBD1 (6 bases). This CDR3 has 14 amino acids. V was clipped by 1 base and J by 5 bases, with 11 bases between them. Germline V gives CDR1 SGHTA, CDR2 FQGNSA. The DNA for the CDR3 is TGTGCCAGCAGCTTAGGGGGGCAAGGGACTGAAGCTTTCTTT. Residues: CASSLGGQGTEAFF.

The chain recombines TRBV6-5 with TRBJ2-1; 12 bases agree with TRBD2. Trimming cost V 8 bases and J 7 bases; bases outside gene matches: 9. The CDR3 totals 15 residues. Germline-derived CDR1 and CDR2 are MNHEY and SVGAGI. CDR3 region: CASRTTSGGANEQFF. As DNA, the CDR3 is TGTGCCAGCCGGACGACTAGCGGGGGAGCAAATGAGCAGTTCTTC.

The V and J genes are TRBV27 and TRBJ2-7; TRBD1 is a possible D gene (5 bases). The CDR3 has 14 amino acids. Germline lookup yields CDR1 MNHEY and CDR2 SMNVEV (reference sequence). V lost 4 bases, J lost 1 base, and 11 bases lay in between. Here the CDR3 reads CASSSDTLSYEQYF. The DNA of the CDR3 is TGTGCCAGCAGTTCGGACACGCTATCCTACGAGCAGTACTTC.

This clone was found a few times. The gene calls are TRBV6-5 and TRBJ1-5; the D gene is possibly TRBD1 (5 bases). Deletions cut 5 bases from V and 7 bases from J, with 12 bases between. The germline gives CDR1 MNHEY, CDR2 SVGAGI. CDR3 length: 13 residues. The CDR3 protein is CASSHGKGQPQHF. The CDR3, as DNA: TGTGCCAGCAGTCACGGCAAGGGGCAGCCCCAGCATTTT.